The 25 T cell receptor beta chains listed next were all sequenced from one sample in a study of shared clonotypes between healthy human individuals (TCRdb year 2020). Preparation of the library involved the immunoSEQ multiplex PCR assay. Held by TCRdb, this immuneACCESS table contains in-frame sequences only and omits some clones. Under half of the omission traces to an unresolved V gene where checked; the cause of the rest is unknown. The sample table holds 550,000 to 700,000 clones, of which roughly 73% were seen once. The ten top clones hold around 1.8% of the sample. The specimen was memory CD4+ T cells sorted from blood. This sample's cell subset or site label indicates: CD45RA-negative fraction. All receptors come from a woman in her 30s in good health.

Ten or more counts support this clone. The V gene is TRBV5-1, the J gene TRBJ2-7; TRBD1 matches 9 bases. V lost 4 bases, J lost 4 bases, and 9 bases stayed unmatched. Germline V CDR1 and CDR2: SGHRS, YFSETQ. The CDR3 is made up of 15 amino acids. The CDR3 here is CASSPGDRDRYEQYF. The DNA of the CDR3 is TGCGCCAGCAGCCCCGGGGACAGGGATAGGTACGAGCAGTACTTC. Using reference TRBV5-1 and TRBJ2-7 for the parts outside the CDR3, the full variable domain is KAGVTQTPRYLIKTRGQQVTLSCSPISGHRSVSWYQQTPGQGLQFLFEYFSETQRNKGNFPGRFSGRQFSNSRSEMNVSTLELGDSALYLCASSPGDRDRYEQYFGPGTRLTVT.

This chain uses TRBV28 with TRBJ1-5; D gene ambiguous. The CDR3 runs 14 residues. Germline lookup yields CDR1 MDHEN and CDR2 SYDVKM. V dropped 5 bases and J dropped 7 bases, with 15 bases sitting between them. The CDR3 sequence is CASSAYGSRQPQHF. CDR3 nucleotides: TGTGCCAGCAGTGCTTACGGATCAAGGCAGCCCCAGCATTTT.

This clone was observed a few times. V gene TRBV18 combines with J gene TRBJ1-4; D not certain. Germline CDR1 is KGHSH and CDR2 is LQKENI. The CDR3 sequence is 14 residues long. Trimming shortened V by 3 bases and J by 4 bases, and 9 bases separated the two germline ends. The CDR3 DNA sequence: TGTGCCAGCTCACCGCCGTGGGATAATGAAAAACTGTTTTTT. Amino acid sequence: CASSPPWDNEKLFF.

This sequence joins TRBV2 and TRBJ2-7; either TRBD1 or TRBD2 may supply D (5 bases each). Trimming stripped 9 bases from V and 3 bases from J, with 15 bases between. There are 13 residues in the CDR3. Per germline, CDR1 SNHLY and CDR2 FYNNEI. CDR3 amino acids: CARAIGTNYEQYF. DNA of the CDR3: TGTGCCAGGGCCATAGGGACCAACTACGAGCAGTACTTC.

This chain joins TRBV2 and TRBJ1-2; 12 nucleotides match TRBD1. V lost 7 bases to trimming and J lost 7 bases; unmatched junction nucleotides: 10. Germline CDR1 SNHLY, CDR2 FYNNEI. The CDR3 is made up of 15 amino acids. CDR3 loop: CASNTRDRGLVGYTF. In nucleotides, the CDR3 is TGTGCCAGCAATACCCGGGACAGGGGGCTGGTTGGCTACACCTTC. The complete variable domain, with remaining parts taken from reference TRBV2 and TRBJ1-2, reads EPEVTQTPSHQVTQMGQEVILRCVPISNHLYFYWYRQILGQKVEFLVSFYNNEISEKSEIFDDQFSVERPDGSNFTLKIRSTKLEDSAMYFCASNTRDRGLVGYTFGSGTRLTVV.

For this clone: Other nucleotide sequences from this sample produce the same CDR3. The chain carries TRBV28 and TRBJ1-5; D unresolved. Germline values: CDR1 MDHEN, CDR2 SYDVKM. The CDR3 totals 14 residues. Trimming took off 0 bases at V and 4 bases at J, with 7 bases between the two ends. The CDR3 coding sequence is TGTGCCAGCAGTTTATGGAGAGGTAATCAGCCCCAGCATTTT. It specifies CASSLWRGNQPQHF.

With respect to this clone: Other DNA sequences in this sample translate to the same CDR3. This chain joins TRBV5-1 and TRBJ1-1; TRBD1 matches 8 bases. Trimming removed 2 bases from V and 3 bases from J; junction bases left unmatched: 3. CDR1 and CDR2 (germline): SGHRS, YFSETQ. This CDR3 is built from 14 residues. The CDR3 region has the DNA TGCGCCAGCAGCTTAACAGGGGGAGACACTGAAGCTTTCTTT. Translated: CASSLTGGDTEAFF. Drawing the rest from reference TRBV5-1 and TRBJ1-1, the complete variable domain is KAGVTQTPRYLIKTRGQQVTLSCSPISGHRSVSWYQQTPGQGLQFLFEYFSETQRNKGNFPGRFSGRQFSNSRSEMNVSTLELGDSALYLCASSLTGGDTEAFFGQGTRLTVV.

The chain combines TRBV30 with TRBJ2-5, with D maybe TRBD1 (5 bases). Per germline, CDR1 GTSNPN and CDR2 SVGIG (reference sequence). The CDR3 is 13 amino acids. Trimming removed 7 bases from V and 5 bases from J, with 17 bases in between. The CDR3 DNA reads TGTGCCTCAAGGGGCCCAAGCCGGGAGACCCAGTACTTC. Translation: CASRGPSRETQYF.

CDR3 sequence: CASSLSGAVDYGYTF. Written as DNA, the CDR3 is TGCGCCAGCAGCTTGTCAGGGGCGGTCGACTATGGCTACACCTTC. The chain combines TRBV5-1 with TRBJ1-2, with D tentatively TRBD1 (6 bases). The V gene lost 1 base and the J gene lost 3 bases, with 13 bases spanning the gap. The CDR3 loop spans 15 amino acids. The germline V gene has CDR1 SGHRS and CDR2 YFSETQ.

The chain employs TRBV5-1 and TRBJ2-3; the D gene is possibly TRBD1 (7 bases). With 1 base removed from V and 4 bases from J, the gap between germline ends came to 13 bases. Germline V gene lookup returns CDR1 SGHRS and CDR2 YFSETQ. This CDR3 spans 15 amino acids. The CDR3 reads CASSLQGGVADTQYF. The DNA for the CDR3 is TGCGCCAGCAGCTTGCAGGGGGGAGTCGCAGATACGCAGTATTTT.

The chain uses TRBV7-9 and TRBJ1-1; D is unresolved. V was pared by 2 bases and J by 3 bases, with 7 bases between. Per the germline V gene, CDR1 is SEHNR and CDR2 is FQNEAQ (reference sequence). This CDR3 region has 13 residues. The chain's CDR3 is CASSLFGDTEAFF. In DNA form, the CDR3 reads TGTGCCAGCAGCTTATTCGGGGACACTGAAGCTTTCTTT.

The rearrangement links TRBV19 to TRBJ1-1, with unresolved D. There are 11 residues in the CDR3. V gave up 7 bases and J gave up 5 bases, with 8 bases separating them. Looked up from germline, CDR1 is LNHDA and CDR2 is SQIVND (reference sequence). The CDR3 region has the DNA TGTGCCAGTACTAAGGAGACTGAAGCTTTCTTT. Encoded protein: CASTKETEAFF. Full variable domain (remainder filled in from reference TRBV19 and TRBJ1-1): DGGITQSPKYLFRKEGQNVTLSCEQNLNHDAMYWYRQDPGQGLRLIYYSQIVNDFQKGDIAEGYSVSREKKESFPLTVTSAQKNPTAFYLCASTKETEAFFGQGTRLTVV.

The chain joins TRBV7-9 to TRBJ2-5, with TRBD2 identical over 10 bases. V lost 4 bases, J lost 1 base, and 6 bases stayed unmatched. The CDR3 runs 16 residues. The germline gives CDR1 SEHNR, CDR2 FQNEAQ (reference sequence). The CDR3 reads CASSSRTSGIQETQYF. DNA of the CDR3: TGTGCCAGCAGCTCTAGGACTAGCGGAATCCAAGAGACCCAGTACTTC.

This clone was seen just once. The chain recombines TRBV5-4 with TRBJ1-1; D gene unclear. Per germline, CDR1 SGHNT and CDR2 YYREEE (reference sequence). Trimming removed 5 bases from V and 0 bases from J, with 11 bases in between. The length of the CDR3 is 14 residues. The CDR3 reads CASRQDGMNTEAFF. CDR3 DNA: TGTGCCAGCAGGCAGGACGGCATGAACACTGAAGCTTTCTTT.

The rearrangement uses TRBV25-1 and TRBJ1-1; D is undetermined. The CDR3 spans 12 residues. V was clipped by 3 bases and J by 3 bases, with 5 bases between them. CDR1 and CDR2 from the germline V gene are MGHDK and SYGVNS. In DNA, the CDR3 is TGTGCCAGCAGTGACTACGACACTGAAGCTTTCTTT. Protein: CASSDYDTEAFF. The full variable domain, in which reference TRBV25-1 and TRBJ1-1 provide the parts outside the CDR3, is EADIYQTPRYLVIGTGKKITLECSQTMGHDKMYWYQQDPGMELHLIHYSYGVNSTEKGDLSSESTVSRIRTEHFPLTLESARPSHTSQYLCASSDYDTEAFFGQGTRLTVV.

The J gene is TRBJ1-4, the V gene TRBV4-1; TRBD1 is a possible D gene (5 bases). V lost 2 bases and J lost 7, with 14 bases in between. The CDR3 contains 15 residues. From germline, CDR1 is MGHRA and CDR2 YSYEKL. The CDR3 sequence is CASSQTGTEGEKLFF. The CDR3 coding sequence is TGCGCCAGCAGCCAAACCGGGACGGAAGGTGAAAAACTGTTTTTT.

V is TRBV27 and J is TRBJ2-1, with TRBD2 identical over 9 bases. The V segment lost 6 bases and the J segment 0 bases; nucleotides outside the gene matches: 12. Germline CDR1 is MNHEY and CDR2 is SMNVEV (reference sequence). This CDR3 is 18 amino acids long. The CDR3 region is CASRRAGGPGYSYNEQFF. DNA of the CDR3: TGTGCCAGCAGAAGGGCGGGAGGGCCGGGATACTCCTACAATGAGCAGTTCTTC.

This clone was seen ten or more times. The genes are TRBV11-1 and TRBJ1-1; weak D call: TRBD1 (5 bases). V lost 2 bases and J 3 bases, leaving 7 bases between the germline ends. This CDR3 is built from 13 residues. The germline gives CDR1 SGHAT, CDR2 FQDESV (reference sequence). This chain's CDR3 is CASSLQGDTEAFF. In DNA, the CDR3 is TGTGCCAGCAGCTTACAAGGGGACACTGAAGCTTTCTTT.

This chain joins TRBV5-1 and TRBJ1-4; D is perhaps TRBD1 (6 bases). The germline gives CDR1 SGHRS, CDR2 YFSETQ. V was clipped by 4 bases and J by 3 bases, with 13 bases between them. CDR3 length: 15 amino acids. CDR3 protein: CASSQQGVANEKLFF. The CDR3 region has the DNA TGCGCCAGCAGCCAACAGGGAGTCGCTAATGAAAAACTGTTTTTT.

Of note for this clone: Additional DNA sequences in this sample encode the identical CDR3. V is TRBV11-3 and J is TRBJ1-1; D not resolved. V lost 1 base to trimming and J lost 1 base, with 7 bases between them. This CDR3 has 14 amino acids. Looked up from germline, CDR1 is SGHNT and CDR2 is YENEEA. In DNA form, the CDR3 reads TGTGCCAGCAGCTTAGGTCGGGGGAACACTGAAGCTTTCTTT. Its translation is CASSLGRGNTEAFF.

On this clone: Within the sample, other DNA sequences also encode this same CDR3. V and J are TRBV5-1 and TRBJ2-7; 9 bases fit TRBD1. The V segment lost 8 bases and the J segment 4 bases; nucleotides outside the gene matches: 4. Germline CDR1 is SGHRS and CDR2 is YFSETQ. The CDR3 sequence is 12 residues long. The CDR3 DNA is TGCGCCAGTTCGGGACAGGGTTACGAGCAGTACTTC. Its protein is CASSGQGYEQYF.

About this clone: At one end the junction does not follow the germline gene, possibly because of a read error. This chain links TRBV29-1 with TRBJ2-3; 7 nucleotides line up with TRBD1. The V gene's germline CDR1 is SQVTM and CDR2 ANQGSEA. The CDR3 is 14 residues long. The CDR3 here is CSVEGGKSTDTQYF. CDR3 coding DNA: TGCAGCGTCGAAGGGGGCAAGAGCACAGATACGCAGTATTTT.

This clone appeared a few times. This sample includes further DNA sequences coding for the same CDR3. V and J are TRBV6-6 and TRBJ2-7; D unresolved. Per germline, CDR1 MNHNY and CDR2 SVGAGI (reference sequence). The V and J ends lost 6 bases and 0 bases respectively, with 6 bases between them. The CDR3 length is 12 residues. The CDR3 coding sequence is TGTGCCAGCAGCCCGAGCTCCTACGAGCAGTACTTC. It translates to CASSPSSYEQYF.

This clone appeared a single time. Different DNA sequences within this sample yield the same CDR3. The V gene is TRBV7-9, the J gene TRBJ2-6; D is undetermined. V shed 1 base and J shed 4 bases, with 5 bases lying between them. Looked up from germline, CDR1 is SEHNR and CDR2 is FQNEAQ (reference sequence). The CDR3 extends over 14 amino acids. The chain's CDR3 is CASSLGAGANVLTF. The CDR3 coding sequence is TGTGCCAGCAGCTTAGGTGCCGGGGCCAACGTCCTGACTTTC.

V and J are TRBV19 and TRBJ2-3; 9 bases match TRBD2. Germline CDR1 LNHDA, CDR2 SQIVND (reference sequence). The CDR3 is 17 amino acids. The V gene end was trimmed by 4 bases and the J gene end by 2 bases; junction bases not matched to a gene: 10. The CDR3 loop is CASSKASGVYFTDTQYF. The CDR3 DNA reads as TGTGCCAGTAGTAAGGCTAGCGGGGTCTACTTCACAGATACGCAGTATTTT.